The 10 T cell receptor beta chains listed next were all sequenced from one sample in a study of technical replicates of blood from four donors. TCRdb's copy holds only in-frame clones and misses some; the assay was immunoSEQ multiplex PCR. The sample shows more than 95,000 clones, about 95% of them seen only once. Sequencing was done on a sample of T cells isolated from PBMCs. These receptor sequences come from a human donor in good health.

The chain uses TRBV7-9 and TRBJ1-4, with a possible D match to TRBD1 (6 bases). The germline V gene has CDR1 SEHNR and CDR2 FQNEAQ (reference sequence). The V end lost 5 bases, the J end lost 4 bases, and 17 bases lay between the germline ends. This CDR3 has 16 residues. In nucleotides, the CDR3 is TGTGCCAGCAGCCCCCTCCCGAGACAGGTTAATGAAAAACTGTTTTTT. Translated: CASSPLPRQVNEKLFF.

J is TRBJ2-6 and V is TRBV28, with 9 nucleotides matching TRBD1. Germline V CDR1 and CDR2: MDHEN, SYDVKM. The CDR3 extends over 15 amino acids. The V gene end was trimmed by 6 bases and the J gene end by 3 bases; junction bases not matched to a gene: 3. The CDR3 DNA sequence: TGTGCCAGCAGGGGACAGGGTTTTGGGGCCAACGTCCTGACTTTC. Amino acids: CASRGQGFGANVLTF.

CDR3 sequence: CASSEGITFYGYTF. The CDR3 DNA reads as TGTGCCAGCAGTGAGGGCATTACCTTCTATGGCTACACCTTC. V and J are TRBV2 and TRBJ1-2; no definite D call. The CDR3 spans 14 residues. V shed 3 bases and J shed 4 bases, with 12 bases lying between them. CDR1 is SNHLY and CDR2 is FYNNEI in the germline V gene.

The chain joins TRBV18 to TRBJ1-2; D is perhaps TRBD1 (6 bases). V lost 2 bases and J 2 bases, leaving 18 bases between the germline ends. CDR1 KGHSH and CDR2 LQKENI come from the germline V gene. This CDR3 is built from 17 residues. For the CDR3, the DNA is TGTGCCAGCTCACCAATAGAACAGGGACAAAACAACTATGGCTACACCTTC. Protein sequence: CASSPIEQGQNNYGYTF.

The chain links TRBV5-6 to TRBJ2-3; 8 bases are a match to TRBD2. V shed 1 base, J shed 4 bases, and the junction held 8 bases outside the gene matches. The CDR3 runs 16 residues. The germline V gene encodes CDR1 SGHDT and CDR2 YYEEEE. The CDR3 protein is CASSLTRLAIADTQYF. CDR3 DNA sequence: TGTGCCAGCAGCTTGACCCGACTAGCGATTGCAGATACGCAGTATTTT. The full variable domain, with the rest looked up from reference TRBV5-6 and TRBJ2-3, is DAGVTQSPTHLIKTRGQQVTLRCSPKSGHDTVSWYQQALGQGPQFIFQYYEEEERQRGNFPDRFSGHQFPNYSSELNVNALLLGDSALYLCASSLTRLAIADTQYFGPGTRLTVL.

With respect to this clone: The same CDR3 can be traced to other DNA sequences in this sample. The chain recombines TRBV5-1 with TRBJ1-1; D call uncertain. V was shortened by 1 base and J by 5 bases, with 9 bases between the two germline ends. Germline CDR1 and CDR2: SGHRS and YFSETQ. The CDR3 has 13 residues. As DNA, the CDR3 is TGCGCCAGCAGCTTGACCGGGGATACTGAAGCTTTCTTT. Translation gives CASSLTGDTEAFF.

This chain joins TRBV29-1 and TRBJ2-1; tentatively, D is TRBD1 (5 bases). V lost 4 bases and J lost 0, with 16 bases in between. CDR1 is SQVTM, CDR2 ANQGSEA, per germline. The CDR3 runs to 16 residues. CDR3: CSVGTTVSSSYNEQFF. Here the CDR3 DNA reads TGCAGCGTTGGGACGACAGTTTCGAGCTCCTACAATGAGCAGTTCTTC.

The chain uses TRBV15 and TRBJ2-1; 8 bases match TRBD2. The CDR3 spans 15 residues. Germline V gene sequence: CDR1 LNHNV, CDR2 YYDKDF (reference sequence). V shed 4 bases, J shed 4 bases, and the junction held 6 bases outside the gene matches. For the CDR3, the DNA is TGTGCCACCAGCAACGGGGGGGCCTCGTACAATGAGCAGTTCTTC. Residues: CATSNGGASYNEQFF.

The chain employs TRBV4-1 and TRBJ1-1; 8 positions match TRBD1. The CDR3 extends over 16 amino acids. The germline V gene has CDR1 MGHRA and CDR2 YSYEKL. V lost 2 bases to trimming and J lost 5 bases; unmatched junction nucleotides: 10. In nucleotides, the CDR3 is TGCGCCAGCAGCCAAATCCCCACAGGGGGAGGGACTGAAGCTTTCTTT. It codes for CASSQIPTGGGTEAFF.

The V gene is TRBV10-3, the J gene TRBJ1-2; D perhaps matches TRBD1 (6 bases). V dropped 2 bases and J dropped 1 base, with 8 bases sitting between them. Germline CDR1 ENHRY, CDR2 SYGVKD. The CDR3 spans 14 residues. The CDR3 nucleotides are TGTGCCATCAGTGAGAACAGGGATAACTATGGCTACACCTTC. Its protein product is CAISENRDNYGYTF.